This T cell receptor beta chain is from a study of cytomegalovirus exposure and HLA in healthy donors. Primers: 60 Vbeta forward and 13 Jbeta reverse. Here immunoSEQ multiplex PCR was the method, and the copy in TCRdb shows in-frame clones only, minus some. Of over 150,000 clones in the sample, approximately 80% were seen once. The CDR3 extends over 15 amino acids. The germline CDR1 and CDR2 sequences are MDHEN and SYDVKM. Trimming removed 7 bases from V and 0 bases from J, with 16 bases in between. In this sample, this clone turned up a few times. The TCR originated in a woman aged 40 to 50 in good health and CMV-seropositive. The specimen sequenced was PBMCs. The rearrangement joins TRBV28 to TRBJ2-7, with a tentative D call TRBD2 (6 bases). CDR3 residues: CASNRGGVGSYEQYF. The CDR3 coding sequence is TGTGCCAGCAACCGAGGCGGGGTAGGCTCCTACGAGCAGTACTTC.